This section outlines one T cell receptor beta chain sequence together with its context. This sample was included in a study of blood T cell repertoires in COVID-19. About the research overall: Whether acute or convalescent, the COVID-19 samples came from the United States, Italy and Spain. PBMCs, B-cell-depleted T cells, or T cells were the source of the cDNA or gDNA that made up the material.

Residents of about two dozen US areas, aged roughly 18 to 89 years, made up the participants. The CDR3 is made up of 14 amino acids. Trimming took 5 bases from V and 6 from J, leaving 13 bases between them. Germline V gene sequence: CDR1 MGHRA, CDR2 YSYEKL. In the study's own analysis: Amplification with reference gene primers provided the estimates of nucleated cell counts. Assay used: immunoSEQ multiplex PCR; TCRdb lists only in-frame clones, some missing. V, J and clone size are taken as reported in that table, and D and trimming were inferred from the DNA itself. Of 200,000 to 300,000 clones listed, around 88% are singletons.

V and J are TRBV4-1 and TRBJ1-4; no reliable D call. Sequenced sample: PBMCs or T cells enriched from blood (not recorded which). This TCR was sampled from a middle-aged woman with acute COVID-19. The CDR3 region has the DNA TGCGCCAGCAGCAGGAGGGAGAACTATGAAAAACTGTTTTTT. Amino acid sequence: CASSRRENYEKLFF.